Sequencing of this T cell receptor (beta chain) was carried out in a study of cytomegalovirus exposure and HLA in healthy donors. Concerning this clone itself: What it binds is unknown.

The CDR3 loop spans 15 amino acids. V shed 3 bases and J shed 7 bases, with 15 bases lying between them. The germline V gene has CDR1 MDHEN and CDR2 SYDVKM. Study outcomes and limitations: Researchers catalogued 164 TCR beta chains as cytomegalovirus-associated.

Sequencing was performed with immunoSEQ multiplex PCR; in TCRdb, only in-frame clones are kept and a portion is missing. This sample has tens of thousands of clones; roughly 96% occur once, and the top ten carry under 2.5%. V and J are TRBV28 and TRBJ2-2; tentatively, D is TRBD2 (6 bases). This receptor was identified in a man younger than 35 in good health and CMV-seronegative. Specimen: PBMCs. The CDR3 protein is CASSFFGRGNGELFF. CDR3 in DNA: TGTGCCAGCAGTTTTTTCGGGAGAGGTAACGGGGAGCTGTTTTTT. Variable domain in full (rest from reference TRBV28 and TRBJ2-2): DVKVTQSSRYLVKRTGEKVFLECVQDMDHENMFWYRQDPGLGLRLIYFSYDVKMKEKGDIPEGYSVSREKKERFSLILESASTNQTSMYLCASSFFGRGNGELFFGEGSRLTVL.